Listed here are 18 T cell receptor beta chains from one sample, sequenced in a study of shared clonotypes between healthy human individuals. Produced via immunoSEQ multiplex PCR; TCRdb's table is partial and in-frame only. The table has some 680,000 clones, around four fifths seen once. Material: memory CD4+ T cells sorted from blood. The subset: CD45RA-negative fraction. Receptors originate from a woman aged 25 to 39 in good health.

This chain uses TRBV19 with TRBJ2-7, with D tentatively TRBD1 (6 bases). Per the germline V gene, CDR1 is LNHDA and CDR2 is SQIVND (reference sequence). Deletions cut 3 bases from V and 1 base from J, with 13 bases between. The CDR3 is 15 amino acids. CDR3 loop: CASSIRSGVSYEQYF. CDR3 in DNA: TGTGCCAGTAGTATCAGGTCAGGGGTGTCCTACGAGCAGTACTTC.

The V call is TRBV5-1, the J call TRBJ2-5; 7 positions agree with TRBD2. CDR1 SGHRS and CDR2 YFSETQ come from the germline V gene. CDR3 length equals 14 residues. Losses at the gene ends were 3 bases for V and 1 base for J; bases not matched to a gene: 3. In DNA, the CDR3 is TGCGCCAGCAGCTCGACTAGCACCCAAGAGACCCAGTACTTC. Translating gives CASSSTSTQETQYF.

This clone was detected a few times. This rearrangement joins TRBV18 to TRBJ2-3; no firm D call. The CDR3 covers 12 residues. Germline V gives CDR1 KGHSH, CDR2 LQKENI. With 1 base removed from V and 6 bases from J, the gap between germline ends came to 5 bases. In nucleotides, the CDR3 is TGTGCCAGCTCACCACGGTTCGATACGCAGTATTTT. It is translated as CASSPRFDTQYF.

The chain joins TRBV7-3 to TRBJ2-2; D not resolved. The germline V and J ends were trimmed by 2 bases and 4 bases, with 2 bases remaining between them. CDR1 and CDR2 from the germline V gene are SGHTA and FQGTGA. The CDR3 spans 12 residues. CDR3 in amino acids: CASSLVTGELFF. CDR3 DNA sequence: TGTGCCAGCAGCTTAGTCACCGGGGAGCTGTTTTTT. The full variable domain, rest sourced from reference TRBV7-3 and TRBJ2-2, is GAGVSQTPSNKVTEKGKYVELRCDPISGHTALYWYRQSLGQGPEFLIYFQGTGAADDSGLPNDRFFAVRPEGSVSTLKIQRTERGDSAVYLCASSLVTGELFFGEGSRLTVL.

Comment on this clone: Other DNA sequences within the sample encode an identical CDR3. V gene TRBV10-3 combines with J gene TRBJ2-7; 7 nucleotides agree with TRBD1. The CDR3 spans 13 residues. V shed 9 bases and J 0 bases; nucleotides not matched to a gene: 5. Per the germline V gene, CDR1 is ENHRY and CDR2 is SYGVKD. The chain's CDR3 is CAIQTGSSYEQYF. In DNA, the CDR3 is TGTGCCATTCAGACAGGGAGCTCCTACGAGCAGTACTTC.

The CDR3 DNA reads as TGTGCCAGCTACTCACCGGGCCGAGGGGCGGCTGAGCAGTTCTTC. It encodes CASYSPGRGAAEQFF. The J gene is TRBJ2-1, the V gene TRBV27; D may be TRBD1 or TRBD2 (5 bases each). V dropped 8 bases and J dropped 9 bases, with 23 bases sitting between them. Germline assignment: CDR1 MNHEY and CDR2 SMNVEV (reference sequence). CDR3 size: 15 residues.

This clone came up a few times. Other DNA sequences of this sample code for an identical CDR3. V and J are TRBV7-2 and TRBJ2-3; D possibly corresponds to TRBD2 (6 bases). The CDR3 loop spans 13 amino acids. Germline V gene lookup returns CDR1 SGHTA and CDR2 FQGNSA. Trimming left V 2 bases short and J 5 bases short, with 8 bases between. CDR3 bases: TGTGCCAGCAGCTTATCGGGAGTAGATACGCAGTATTTT. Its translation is CASSLSGVDTQYF.

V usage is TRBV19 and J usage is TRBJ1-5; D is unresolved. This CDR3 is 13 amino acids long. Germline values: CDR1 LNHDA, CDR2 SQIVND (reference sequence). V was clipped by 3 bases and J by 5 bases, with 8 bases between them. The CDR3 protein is CASSMSGDQPQHF. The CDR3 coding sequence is TGTGCCAGTAGTATGAGTGGAGATCAGCCCCAGCATTTT.

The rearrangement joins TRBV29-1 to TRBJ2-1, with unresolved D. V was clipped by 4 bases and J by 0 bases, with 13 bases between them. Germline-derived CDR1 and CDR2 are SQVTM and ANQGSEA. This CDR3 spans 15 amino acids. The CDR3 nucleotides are TGCAGCGTTGGGAACAAGGCCAGCTCCTACAATGAGCAGTTCTTC. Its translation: CSVGNKASSYNEQFF.

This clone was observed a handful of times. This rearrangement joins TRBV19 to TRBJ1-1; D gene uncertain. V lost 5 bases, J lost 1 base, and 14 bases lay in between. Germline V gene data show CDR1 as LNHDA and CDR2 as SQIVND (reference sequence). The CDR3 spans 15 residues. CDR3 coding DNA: TGTGCCAGTAGTGCCCCTCGGGTGGGGAACACTGAAGCTTTCTTT. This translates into CASSAPRVGNTEAFF.

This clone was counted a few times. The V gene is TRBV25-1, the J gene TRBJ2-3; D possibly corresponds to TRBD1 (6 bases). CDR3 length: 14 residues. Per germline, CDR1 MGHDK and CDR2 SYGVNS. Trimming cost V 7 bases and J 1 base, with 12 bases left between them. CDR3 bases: TGTGCCAGCACCCAGGGGAAGGGCACAGATACGCAGTATTTT. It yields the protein CASTQGKGTDTQYF.

CDR3 sequence reads: CATSRGRGTGQETQYF. Here the CDR3 DNA reads TGTGCCACCAGCAGAGGCAGGGGGACAGGTCAAGAGACCCAGTACTTC. The V gene is TRBV15, the J gene TRBJ2-5, with TRBD1 matching over 8 bases. Germline trimming cut 1 base from V and 2 bases from J; bases unmatched to any gene: 6. The CDR3 loop spans 16 amino acids. Germline V gene lookup returns CDR1 LNHNV and CDR2 YYDKDF (reference sequence).

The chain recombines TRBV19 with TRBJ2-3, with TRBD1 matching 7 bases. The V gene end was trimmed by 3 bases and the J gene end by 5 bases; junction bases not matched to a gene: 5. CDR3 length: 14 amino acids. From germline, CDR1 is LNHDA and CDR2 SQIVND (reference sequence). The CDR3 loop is CASSITGVGDTQYF. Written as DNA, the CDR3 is TGTGCCAGTAGTATCACAGGGGTTGGAGATACGCAGTATTTT. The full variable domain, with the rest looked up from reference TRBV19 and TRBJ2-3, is DGGITQSPKYLFRKEGQNVTLSCEQNLNHDAMYWYRQDPGQGLRLIYYSQIVNDFQKGDIAEGYSVSREKKESFPLTVTSAQKNPTAFYLCASSITGVGDTQYFGPGTRLTVL.

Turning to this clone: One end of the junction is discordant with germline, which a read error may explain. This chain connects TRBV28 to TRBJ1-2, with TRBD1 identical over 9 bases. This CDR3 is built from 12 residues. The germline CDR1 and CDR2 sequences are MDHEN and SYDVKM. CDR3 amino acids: CASSLGQGKAYF. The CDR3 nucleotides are TGTGCCAGCAGCCTGGGACAGGGAAAGGCCTACTTC.

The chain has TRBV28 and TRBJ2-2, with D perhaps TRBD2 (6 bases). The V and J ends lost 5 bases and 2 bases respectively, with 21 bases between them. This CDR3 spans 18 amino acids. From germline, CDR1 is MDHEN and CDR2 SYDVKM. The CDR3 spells CASSPLSLAGRNTGELFF. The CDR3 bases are TGTGCCAGCAGTCCCCTATCCCTCGCGGGGCGAAACACCGGGGAGCTGTTTTTT.

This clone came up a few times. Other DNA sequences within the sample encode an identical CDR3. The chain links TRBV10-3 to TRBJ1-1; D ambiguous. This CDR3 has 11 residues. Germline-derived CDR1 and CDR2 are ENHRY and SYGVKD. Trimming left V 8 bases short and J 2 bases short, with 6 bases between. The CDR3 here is CAIRANTEAFF. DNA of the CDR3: TGTGCCATCCGGGCTAACACTGAAGCTTTCTTT.

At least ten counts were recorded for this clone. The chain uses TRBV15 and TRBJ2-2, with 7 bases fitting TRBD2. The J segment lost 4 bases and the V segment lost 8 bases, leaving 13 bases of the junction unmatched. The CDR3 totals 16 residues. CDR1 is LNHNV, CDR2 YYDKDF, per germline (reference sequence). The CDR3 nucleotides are TGTGCCACCGACGCGGGAAGCGGGATAGTCACCGGGGAGCTGTTTTTT. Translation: CATDAGSGIVTGELFF.

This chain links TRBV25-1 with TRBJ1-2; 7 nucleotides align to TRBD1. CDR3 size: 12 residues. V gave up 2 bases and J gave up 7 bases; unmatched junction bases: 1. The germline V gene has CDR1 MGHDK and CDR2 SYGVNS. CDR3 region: CASSETGVGYTF. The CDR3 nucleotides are TGTGCCAGCAGTGAAACAGGGGTTGGCTACACCTTC.